One sample yielded the 29 T cell receptor beta chains listed below, sequenced in a study of T cells after yellow fever vaccination. MiXCR, applied by TCRdb to the 5' RACE reads, yields one record per CDR3 protein. The sample includes hundreds of thousands of distinct CDR3 sequences, roughly 12% seen only once; the top ten take approximately 15%. The specimen was PBMCs, collected on the day of the yellow fever booster vaccination. The receptors derive from a man aged 25 to 40 who received the YFV17D yellow fever vaccine.

This sequence joins TRBV9 and TRBJ2-1; D call uncertain. The CDR3 consists of 14 residues. Trimming took off 0 bases at V and 5 bases at J, with 9 bases between the two ends. CDR1 is SGDLS, CDR2 YYNGEE, per germline. CDR3 amino acids: CASSVDPRDNEQFF. The DNA of the CDR3 is TGTGCCAGCAGCGTAGACCCCCGAGACAATGAGCAGTTCTTC. Full variable domain (missing parts from reference TRBV9 and TRBJ2-1): DSGVTQTPKHLITATGQRVTLRCSPRSGDLSVYWYQQSLDQGLQFLIQYYNGEERAKGNILERFSAQQFPDLHSELNLSSLELGDSALYFCASSVDPRDNEQFFGPGTRLTVL.

The sample holds many counts of this clonotype. This chain connects TRBV18 to TRBJ2-2; D is undetermined. V lost 2 bases and J lost 7, with 5 bases in between. The V gene's germline CDR1 is KGHSH and CDR2 LQKENI. This CDR3 contains 12 residues. The CDR3 reads CASSPEVGELFF. In DNA form, the CDR3 reads TGTGCCAGCTCACCAGAAGTCGGGGAGCTGTTTTTT.

In its sample, this clonotype was seen many times. This chain links TRBV28 with TRBJ2-2; D remains ambiguous. The CDR3 totals 12 residues. Germline V CDR1 and CDR2: MDHEN, SYDVKM. The V gene lost 6 bases and the J gene lost 7 bases, with 9 bases spanning the gap. Here the CDR3 reads CASRSRYGELFF. CDR3 DNA sequence: TGTGCCAGCAGATCTCGGTACGGGGAGCTGTTTTTT.

In this sample, this clonotype turned up a few times. One junction end disagrees with the germline gene, perhaps due to a read error. V gene TRBV19 combines with J gene TRBJ2-7, with 13 nucleotides matching TRBD2. The CDR3 totals 13 residues. Germline CDR1 LNHDA, CDR2 SQIVND (reference sequence). In DNA form, the CDR3 reads TGTGCCAGTAGTATGGGACTAGCGGGACTCAGGGACTTC. Translating it yields CASSMGLAGLRDF. Variable domain in full (rest from reference TRBV19 and TRBJ2-7): DGGITQSPKYLFRKEGQNVTLSCEQNLNHDAMYWYRQDPGQGLRLIYYSQIVNDFQKGDIAEGYSVSREKKESFPLTVTSAQKNPTAFYLCASSMGLAGLRDFGPGTRLTVT.

The CDR3 loop reads CASSRSGTSGGGDTQYF. DNA of the CDR3: TGTGCCAGCAGCCGATCCGGGACTAGCGGGGGTGGTGATACGCAGTATTTT. The genes are TRBV7-2 and TRBJ2-3; 14 nucleotides align to TRBD2. This CDR3 comprises 17 residues. Germline values: CDR1 SGHTA, CDR2 FQGNSA. V trimming: 5 bases; J trimming: 6 bases; junction bases outside the gene matches: 10.

This clonotype showed up many times. The chain joins TRBV20-1 to TRBJ2-7, with 7 bases matching TRBD1. The CDR3 consists of 14 residues. The ends lost 6 bases at V and 0 bases at J; junction bases unmatched: 8. CDR1 and CDR2 from the germline V gene are DFQATT and SNEGSKA (reference sequence). CDR3 residues: CSATPTGSSYEQYF. DNA of the CDR3: TGCAGTGCCACCCCGACAGGGAGCTCCTACGAGCAGTACTTC.

The sample holds a few counts of this clonotype. J is TRBJ2-7 and V is TRBV2, with TRBD2 identical over 8 bases. Trimming cost V 1 base and J 5 bases; bases outside gene matches: 7. The germline gives CDR1 SNHLY, CDR2 FYNNEI. This CDR3 has 15 amino acids. The CDR3 reads CASSEGPGGPHEQYF. In DNA form, the CDR3 reads TGTGCCAGCAGTGAAGGGCCGGGAGGGCCTCACGAGCAGTACTTC.

This clonotype was counted between two and nine times. The chain has TRBV6-6 and TRBJ2-2; perhaps TRBD2 as D (7 bases). The CDR3 loop spans 12 amino acids. The germline V gene encodes CDR1 MNHNY and CDR2 SVGAGI (reference sequence). Here the CDR3 DNA reads TGTGCGGAGAGGGGGGGCACCGGGGAGCTGTTTTTT. It encodes CAERGGTGELFF.

The rearrangement links TRBV5-1 to TRBJ2-7; the D gene is possibly TRBD1 (6 bases). V gave up 4 bases and J gave up 3 bases, with 14 bases separating them. The CDR3 is 14 residues long. CDR1 is SGHRS, CDR2 YFSETQ, per germline. The DNA for the CDR3 is TGCGCCAGCAGCAGGGGGTCCTCGGACTACGAGCAGTACTTC. Translated, it gives CASSRGSSDYEQYF.

This clonotype was seen many times. This sequence joins TRBV7-2 and TRBJ2-7, with a tentative D call TRBD2 (6 bases). In germline, CDR1 is SGHTA, CDR2 FQGNSA. V was trimmed by 1 base and J by 0 bases, leaving 13 bases between them. This CDR3 region has 16 residues. Here the CDR3 DNA reads TGTGCCAGCAGCTTAGTAGCGGAGGAGCCCTCCTACGAGCAGTACTTC. This translates into CASSLVAEEPSYEQYF. Looking up the rest from reference TRBV7-2 and TRBJ2-7 gives the full variable domain: GAGVSQSPSNKVTEKGKDVELRCDPISGHTALYWYRQSLGQGLEFLIYFQGNSAPDKSGLPSDRFSAERTGGSVSTLTIQRTQQEDSAVYLCASSLVAEEPSYEQYFGPGTRLTVT.

In its sample, this clonotype was seen a few times. This rearrangement joins TRBV15 to TRBJ2-7; D is possibly TRBD1 (5 bases). CDR3 length: 14 amino acids. Germline V gives CDR1 LNHNV, CDR2 YYDKDF (reference sequence). Trimming stripped 0 bases from V and 7 bases from J, with 13 bases between. The CDR3 nucleotides are TGTGCCACCAGCAGAGATGGGGCAGACTTGGAGCAGTACTTC. Its protein is CATSRDGADLEQYF.

The V gene is TRBV11-2, the J gene TRBJ2-2, with a weak D call TRBD1 (6 bases). This CDR3 contains 16 residues. Germline loops: CDR1 SGHAT, CDR2 FQNNGV. The V end lost 1 base, the J end lost 5 bases, and 14 bases lay between the germline ends. CDR3 in amino acids: CASSLVSFQGTGELFF. CDR3 coding DNA: TGTGCCAGCAGCTTAGTGAGTTTTCAGGGGACCGGGGAGCTGTTTTTT.

This clonotype showed up just a few times. The chain links TRBV7-3 to TRBJ2-1; TRBD2 agrees at 12 bases. Trimming at V came to 1 base and at J to 8 bases, leaving 12 bases not matched to a gene. The CDR3 is 18 residues long. CDR1 and CDR2 from the germline V gene are SGHTA and FQGTGA. Here the CDR3 DNA reads TGTGCCAGCAGCTTAAATCCGTCAGGACTAGCGGGAAGCTATGAGCAGTTCTTC. It encodes CASSLNPSGLAGSYEQFF.

This clonotype was counted between two and nine times. This chain joins TRBV20-1 and TRBJ2-1, with 12 nucleotides matching TRBD1. V was pared by 6 bases and J by 8 bases, with 8 bases of the junction left unmatched. The CDR3 spans 14 residues. Germline V gene data show CDR1 as DFQATT and CDR2 as SNEGSKA (reference sequence). CDR3 in amino acids: CSASGTGGGYEQFF. For the CDR3, the DNA is TGCAGTGCCTCCGGGACAGGGGGCGGCTATGAGCAGTTCTTC.

This clonotype was counted between two and nine times. This chain joins TRBV7-2 and TRBJ2-2; 7 bases agree with TRBD1. The CDR3 is made up of 16 amino acids. Per germline, CDR1 SGHTA and CDR2 FQGNSA. J lost 0 bases, V lost 5 bases, and 6 bases had no gene match. This CDR3 is CASSTPGQTNTGELFF. As DNA, the CDR3 is TGTGCCAGCAGCACCCCGGGACAGACGAACACCGGGGAGCTGTTTTTT.

Only a few counts were recorded for this clonotype. The V gene is TRBV3-1, the J gene TRBJ1-6; D possibly corresponds to TRBD1 (5 bases). Germline CDR1 and CDR2: LGHDT and YNNKEL (reference sequence). The CDR3 has 15 amino acids. The V end was cut by 1 base, the J end by 7 bases, with 11 bases between. CDR3 in DNA: TGTGCCAGCAGCCAAGGGGGGACTGGAAATTCACCCCTCCACTTT. It specifies CASSQGGTGNSPLHF.

This clonotype was seen a handful of times. V gene TRBV19 combines with J gene TRBJ2-7; 13 positions agree with TRBD2. CDR3 length: 15 amino acids. The germline V gene has CDR1 LNHDA and CDR2 SQIVND (reference sequence). V lost 3 bases, J lost 5 bases, and 4 bases stayed unmatched. CDR3 amino acids: CASSIGLAGVNEQYF. The DNA for the CDR3 is TGTGCCAGTAGTATCGGACTAGCGGGAGTCAACGAGCAGTACTTC.

This chain connects TRBV29-1 to TRBJ2-5; possible D gene TRBD1, 6 bases. This CDR3 has 13 amino acids. CDR1 is SQVTM and CDR2 is ANQGSEA in the germline V gene. Deletions cut 6 bases from V and 3 bases from J, with 14 bases between. CDR3 in amino acids: CSVTRTVKETQYF. CDR3 sequence (DNA): TGCAGCGTAACCAGGACAGTGAAAGAGACCCAGTACTTC.

The V call is TRBV5-1, the J call TRBJ1-2; 7 bases are shared with TRBD1. The CDR3 totals 14 residues. The germline V gene encodes CDR1 SGHRS and CDR2 YFSETQ. With 2 bases clipped from V and 3 bases from J, the junction kept 4 bases outside the gene matches. The CDR3 protein is CASSLQGTDYGYTF. In DNA, the CDR3 is TGCGCCAGCAGCTTACAGGGGACGGACTATGGCTACACCTTC. The variable domain in full, with the rest retrieved from reference TRBV5-1 and TRBJ1-2, is KAGVTQTPRYLIKTRGQQVTLSCSPISGHRSVSWYQQTPGQGLQFLFEYFSETQRNKGNFPGRFSGRQFSNSRSEMNVSTLELGDSALYLCASSLQGTDYGYTFGSGTRLTVV.

Remarks on this clonotype: No conserved phenylalanine or tryptophan ends this CDR3, so it is likely a read error. The DNA is left out, because the CDR3 cannot be placed on it with certainty; the CDR3 is given as TCRdb lists it. This chain connects TRBV7-9 to TRBJ2-1; TRBD1, as called in the table, went unchecked against the DNA. Germline V gene lookup returns CDR1 SEHNR and CDR2 FQNEAQ (reference sequence). Both ends counted, the CDR3 spans 10 residues. The chain's CDR3 is CASSLRDTVI.

This clonotype has a single count. V is TRBV7-2 and J is TRBJ2-7; D is perhaps TRBD1 or TRBD2 (6 bases each). From germline, CDR1 is SGHTA and CDR2 FQGNSA. The ends were cut back, 3 bases at V and 11 bases at J, with 14 bases in the middle. The CDR3 covers 12 residues. The CDR3 is CASSFRGEIKYF. The CDR3 nucleotides are TGTGCCAGCAGCTTTAGGGGGGAAATCAAGTACTTC.

This clonotype was seen ten or more times. One junction end disagrees with the germline gene, perhaps due to a read error. The V and J genes are TRBV5-1 and TRBJ2-5; D may be TRBD1 or TRBD2 (6 bases each). The CDR3 has 14 residues. Germline assignment: CDR1 SGHRS and CDR2 YFSETQ. The CDR3 sequence is CASSLGGTKETQYF. Here the CDR3 DNA reads TGTGCCAGCAGCTTAGGGGGGACCAAAGAGACCCAGTACTTC. Full variable domain (rest looked up from reference TRBV5-1 and TRBJ2-5): KAGVTQTPRYLIKTRGQQVTLSCSPISGHRSVSWYQQTPGQGLQFLFEYFSETQRNKGNFPGRFSGRQFSNSRSEMNVSTLELGDSALYLCASSLGGTKETQYFGPGTRLLVL.

This clonotype was detected a few times. The chain carries TRBV7-2 and TRBJ2-3; D uncertain. CDR1 SGHTA and CDR2 FQGNSA come from the germline V gene. The CDR3 spans 12 residues. V gave up 1 base and J gave up 7 bases, with 6 bases separating them. CDR3 sequence (DNA): TGTGCCAGCAGCTTAGACGGCTATACGCAGTATTTT. It encodes CASSLDGYTQYF.

CDR3 in DNA: TGTGCCTGGCAACAGGGGGCTATGGATCAGCCCCAGCATTTT. This encodes CAWQQGAMDQPQHF. This rearrangement joins TRBV30 to TRBJ1-5, with 9 positions matching TRBD1. CDR1 is GTSNPN and CDR2 is SVGIG in the germline V gene (reference sequence). The CDR3 runs to 14 residues. V shed 5 bases, J shed 5 bases, and the junction held 7 bases outside the gene matches.

This sequence joins TRBV28 and TRBJ2-2; D is unresolved. The CDR3 contains 16 residues. Germline CDR1 reads MDHEN; CDR2 reads SYDVKM. Between the trimmed V and J ends, which lost 2 bases and 4 bases, there was a span of 14 bases. For the CDR3, the DNA is TGTGCCAGCAGTTTAATCGGCAGGATCCTCACCGGGGAGCTGTTTTTT. Residues: CASSLIGRILTGELFF.

The chain uses TRBV21-1 and TRBJ2-7; the tabulated D call, TRBD1, remains unverified against the DNA. TRBV21-1 counts as a pseudogene. This CDR3 contains 15 residues. The CDR3 nucleotides read TGTGCCAGCAGCCCTCAGAGACAGGGGACCTACGAGCAGTACTTC. It translates to CASSPQRQGTYEQYF.

This clonotype was picked up a small number of times. As DNA, the CDR3 is TGCGCCAGCAGCGCCGCCTCCGGGACTCGCCACAATGAGCAGTTCTTC. Encoded protein: CASSAASGTRHNEQFF. The genes are TRBV5-1 and TRBJ2-1; possibly TRBD2 for D (6 bases). Trimming removed 4 bases from V and 5 bases from J, with 19 bases in between. CDR1 is SGHRS and CDR2 is YFSETQ in the germline V gene. The CDR3 runs 16 residues. The whole variable domain, remainder taken from reference TRBV5-1 and TRBJ2-1, is KAGVTQTPRYLIKTRGQQVTLSCSPISGHRSVSWYQQTPGQGLQFLFEYFSETQRNKGNFPGRFSGRQFSNSRSEMNVSTLELGDSALYLCASSAASGTRHNEQFFGPGTRLTVL.

V is TRBV5-5 and J is TRBJ2-1; the match to TRBD2 covers 12 bases. The CDR3 runs to 15 residues. CDR1 is SGHKS and CDR2 is YYEKEE in the germline V gene (reference sequence). V dropped 4 bases and J dropped 4; count of bases not matched to a gene: 3. In DNA, the CDR3 is TGTGCCAGCAGCACGACTAGCGGGAGATACAATGAGCAGTTCTTC. Translating it yields CASSTTSGRYNEQFF.

This clonotype showed up just a few times. The rearrangement links TRBV19 to TRBJ1-5; possible D gene TRBD1, 6 bases. Germline V lookup: CDR1 LNHDA, CDR2 SQIVND (reference sequence). The ends were cut back, 6 bases at V and 1 base at J, with 13 bases in the middle. The CDR3 contains 15 residues. The CDR3 region is CASSLWTASNQPQHF. In DNA form, the CDR3 reads TGTGCCAGTAGCCTCTGGACAGCAAGCAATCAGCCCCAGCATTTT.